This paragraph reports one TCR beta chain. The data belong to a study of cytomegalovirus exposure and HLA in healthy donors. Germline V gene sequence: CDR1 MNHEY, CDR2 SMNVEV (reference sequence). The CDR3 is 14 amino acids. The V gene end was trimmed by 6 bases and the J gene end by 5 bases; junction bases not matched to a gene: 6. The primer mix had 60 Vbeta and 13 Jbeta primers. The data were produced by immunoSEQ multiplex PCR, yet TCRdb's version contains in-frame clones alone and is incomplete. The sample carries 150,000 to 200,000 clones, about 72% recorded once. The receptor was isolated from a human donor in good health. This rearrangement joins TRBV27 to TRBJ2-5; TRBD1 aligns across 10 bases. Sequenced sample: PBMCs. The CDR3: CASSLDRGSETQYF. CDR3 in DNA: TGTGCCAGCAGCCTGGACAGGGGGTCGGAGACCCAGTACTTC.